Below, 7 T cell receptor beta chains from the same sample are listed, as sequenced in a study of cytomegalovirus exposure and HLA in healthy donors. The study ran its PCR with 60 Vbeta and 13 Jbeta primers. Assay: immunoSEQ multiplex PCR; the TCRdb copy retains only in-frame clones and omits some. The table lists around 170,000 clones, over 80% of them singletons. Sequenced material: PBMCs. These receptors were collected from a man aged 35 to 55 in good health and CMV-seronegative.

The rearrangement links TRBV7-8 to TRBJ1-5; TRBD1 is a possible D gene (5 bases). Trimming left V 5 bases short and J 6 bases short, with 23 bases between. The germline gives CDR1 SGHVS, CDR2 FQNEAQ. The CDR3 spans 17 residues. The CDR3 is CASSTQPAGGVGQPQHF. The CDR3 nucleotides are TGTGCCAGCAGCACCCAACCCGCGGGGGGGGTAGGTCAGCCCCAGCATTTT.

The chain carries TRBV9 and TRBJ1-3; possible D gene TRBD1, 6 bases. The germline gives CDR1 SGDLS, CDR2 YYNGEE. The V end lost 5 bases, the J end lost 0 bases, and 12 bases lay between the germline ends. This CDR3 region has 15 residues. The CDR3 region has the DNA TGTGCCAGCAGTCCGGGACATTACTCTGGAAACACCATATATTTT. Its protein is CASSPGHYSGNTIYF.

The chain employs TRBV7-2 and TRBJ2-1, with D possibly being TRBD2 (6 bases). The CDR3 contains 15 residues. The germline V and J ends were trimmed by 7 bases and 4 bases, with 17 bases remaining between them. Germline values: CDR1 SGHTA, CDR2 FQGNSA. The CDR3 DNA sequence: TGTGCCAGCACCCGAACCGGGACTCAATACAATGAGCAGTTCTTC. Amino acid sequence: CASTRTGTQYNEQFF.

The V and J genes are TRBV28 and TRBJ1-3; no clear D. Trimming took 4 bases from V and 4 from J, leaving 11 bases between them. Germline V lookup: CDR1 MDHEN, CDR2 SYDVKM. The length of the CDR3 is 14 residues. The CDR3 region has the DNA TGTGCCAGCAGTTCAACAAGGGAGGGAAACACCATATATTTT. Translating it yields CASSSTREGNTIYF. Based on the CDR3 plus reference TRBV28 and TRBJ1-3, the full variable domain is DVKVTQSSRYLVKRTGEKVFLECVQDMDHENMFWYRQDPGLGLRLIYFSYDVKMKEKGDIPEGYSVSREKKERFSLILESASTNQTSMYLCASSSTREGNTIYFGEGSWLTVV.

The CDR3 loop reads CASSQQRLGTDTDTQYF. DNA of the CDR3: TGCGCCAGCAGCCAACAAAGACTCGGGACAGACACAGATACGCAGTATTTT. V gene TRBV4-3 combines with J gene TRBJ2-3; 7 bases are shared with TRBD1. Germline assignment: CDR1 LGHNA and CDR2 YSLEER. The CDR3 covers 17 residues. The V and J ends lost 2 bases and 2 bases, in that order; junction bases with no gene match: 10.

The chain employs TRBV5-4 and TRBJ2-2, with a tentative D call TRBD1 (6 bases). V shed 3 bases and J shed 8 bases, with 8 bases lying between them. CDR3 length equals 12 residues. In germline, CDR1 is SGHNT, CDR2 YYREEE (reference sequence). CDR3 sequence reads: CASSSGTGELFF. CDR3 in DNA: TGTGCCAGCAGCTCTGGGACAGGGGAGCTGTTTTTT.

The CDR3 sequence is CASSSSGWNTEAFF. CDR3 DNA: TGTGCCAGCAGTTCCTCGGGATGGAACACTGAAGCTTTCTTT. This chain links TRBV28 with TRBJ1-1; D ambiguous. The CDR3 length is 14 residues. Between the trimmed V and J ends, which lost 4 bases and 1 base, there was a span of 10 bases. The V gene's germline CDR1 is MDHEN and CDR2 SYDVKM.